Here is one T cell receptor beta chain with its context. Its cognate antigen is unknown. This sample is part of a study of shared clonotypes between healthy human individuals. As for the study in general: The donor pool was made up of two women and a few men aged 18 to 49. Whole-study results and caveats: Sharing across a few donors was seen in 4% to 6.5% of naive CD4 clonotypes. What naive subsets generally showed was a larger estimated richness than memory subsets showed.

This CDR3 is built from 15 residues. With V trimmed by 5 bases and J by 4 bases, 7 bases remained unmatched. Germline CDR1 reads PRHDT; CDR2 reads FYEKMQ (reference sequence). Here immunoSEQ multiplex PCR was the method, and the copy in TCRdb shows in-frame clones only, minus some. The sample holds around 650,000 clones, about 96% seen once. Terminally differentiated effector memory CD45RA+ cells were excluded from the naive CD8 cells, which were CD45RO-negative and positively selected for CCR7. Each donor was a Caucasian adult residing in Nashville, Tennessee. This chain connects TRBV13 to TRBJ1-1; 10 positions agree with TRBD1. This sequence was found in a woman aged 25 to 45 in good health. Source material: naive CD8+ T cells sorted from blood. This chain's CDR3 is CASSALRDRGTEAFF. As DNA, the CDR3 is TGTGCCAGCAGCGCCCTCCGGGACAGGGGCACTGAAGCTTTCTTT.